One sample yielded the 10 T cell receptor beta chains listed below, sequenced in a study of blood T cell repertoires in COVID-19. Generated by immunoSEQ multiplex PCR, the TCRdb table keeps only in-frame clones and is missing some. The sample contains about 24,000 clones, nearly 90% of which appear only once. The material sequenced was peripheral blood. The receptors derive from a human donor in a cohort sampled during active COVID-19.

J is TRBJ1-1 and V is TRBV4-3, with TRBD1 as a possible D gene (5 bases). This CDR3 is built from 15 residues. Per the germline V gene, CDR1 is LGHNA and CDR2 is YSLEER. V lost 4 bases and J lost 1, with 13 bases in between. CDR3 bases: TGCGCCAGCAGCCCATTACACGGACAGAACACTGAAGCTTTCTTT. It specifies CASSPLHGQNTEAFF.

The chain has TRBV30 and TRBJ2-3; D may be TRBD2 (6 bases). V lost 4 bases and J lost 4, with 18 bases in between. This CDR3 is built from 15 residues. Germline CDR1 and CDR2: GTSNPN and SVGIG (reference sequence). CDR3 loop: CAWMLGGALADTQYF. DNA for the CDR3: TGTGCCTGGATGCTGGGCGGGGCCTTGGCAGATACGCAGTATTTT.

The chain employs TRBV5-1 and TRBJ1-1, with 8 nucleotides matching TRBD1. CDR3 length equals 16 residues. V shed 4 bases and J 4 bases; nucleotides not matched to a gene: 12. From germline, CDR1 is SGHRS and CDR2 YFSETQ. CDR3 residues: CASSPDGQGGSTEAFF. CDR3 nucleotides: TGCGCCAGCAGCCCCGACGGACAGGGTGGGAGCACTGAAGCTTTCTTT.

CDR3 coding DNA: TGTGCCAGCAGTTCACCAACTGGACAGGGTGACGGCTACACCTTC. Translated: CASSSPTGQGDGYTF. This chain links TRBV28 with TRBJ1-2; 8 bases line up with TRBD1. The CDR3 has 15 residues. The V gene's germline CDR1 is MDHEN and CDR2 SYDVKM. V gave up 4 bases and J gave up 8 bases; unmatched junction bases: 12.

The CDR3 here is CASSSRAYNSPLHF. As DNA, the CDR3 is TGTGCCAGCAGTTCTCGGGCCTATAATTCACCCCTCCACTTT. The chain joins TRBV6-2 or TRBV6-3 to TRBJ1-6; D is uncertain. Trimming removed 4 bases from V and 2 bases from J, with 6 bases in between. The CDR3 consists of 14 residues. Germline CDR1 is MNHEY and CDR2 is SVGEGT.

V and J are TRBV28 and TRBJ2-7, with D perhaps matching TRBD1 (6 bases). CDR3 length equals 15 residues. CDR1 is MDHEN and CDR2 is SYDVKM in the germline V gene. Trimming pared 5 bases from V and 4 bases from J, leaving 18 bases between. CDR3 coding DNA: TGTGCCAGCAGTCCCCAGGGGACAAGTACGTACGAGCAGTACTTC. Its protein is CASSPQGTSTYEQYF.

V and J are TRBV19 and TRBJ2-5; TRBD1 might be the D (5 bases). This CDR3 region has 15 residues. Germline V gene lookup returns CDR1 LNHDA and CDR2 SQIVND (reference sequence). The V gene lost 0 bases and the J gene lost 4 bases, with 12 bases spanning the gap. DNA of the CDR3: TGTGCCAGTAGTATAGACAGGGCCGTAGGAGAGACCCAGTACTTC. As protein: CASSIDRAVGETQYF.

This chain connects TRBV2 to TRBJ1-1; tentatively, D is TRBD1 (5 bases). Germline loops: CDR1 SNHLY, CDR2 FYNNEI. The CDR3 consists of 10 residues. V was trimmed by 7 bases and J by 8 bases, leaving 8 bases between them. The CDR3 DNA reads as TGTGCCAGCACGTCAGGGGAAGCTTTCTTT. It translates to CASTSGEAFF.

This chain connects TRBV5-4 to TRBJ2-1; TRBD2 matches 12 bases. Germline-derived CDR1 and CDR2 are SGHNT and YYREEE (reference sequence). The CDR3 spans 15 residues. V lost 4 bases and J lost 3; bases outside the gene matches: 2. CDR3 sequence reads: CASSRTSGVYNEQFF. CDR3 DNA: TGTGCCAGCAGCCGGACTAGCGGGGTCTACAATGAGCAGTTCTTC.

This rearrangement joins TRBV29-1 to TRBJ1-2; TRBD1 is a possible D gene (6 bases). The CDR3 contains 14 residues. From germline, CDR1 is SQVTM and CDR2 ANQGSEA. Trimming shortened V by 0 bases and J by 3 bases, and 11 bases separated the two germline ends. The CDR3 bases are TGCAGCGTTGAAGACAGGGACAACTACTATGGCTACACCTTC. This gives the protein CSVEDRDNYYGYTF. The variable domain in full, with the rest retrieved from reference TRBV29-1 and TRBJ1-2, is SAVISQKPSRDICQRGTSLTIQCQVDSQVTMMFWYRQQPGQSLTLIATANQGSEATYESGFVIDKFPISRPNLTFSTLTVSNMSPEDSSIYLCSVEDRDNYYGYTFGSGTRLTVV.